The source of this T cell receptor (beta chain) is a study of T-cell memory formation after mild COVID-19. TCRdb recomputed calls from the 5' RACE reads with MiXCR, one row per CDR3 protein. The sample lists 350,000 or so distinct CDR3 sequences, approximately 12% occurring once. Notes on the study in general: Contracting CD4+ clones were located mainly in CM and EM, and CD8+ clones in EMRA. Day 37-peaking second-wave clones had unconfirmed SARS-CoV-2 specificity.

From germline, CDR1 is SGHNT and CDR2 YENEEA. With V trimmed by 1 base and J by 7 bases, 6 bases remained unmatched. The CDR3 has 17 residues. This clonotype has more than one count but fewer than ten. Its antigen is currently unknown. This receptor was taken from a man aged 18 to 29 who had mild COVID-19 (a few samples of this study predate the infection). Cell type and time point are not known. Input material: PBMCs or a T cell subset sorted from them (not recorded which). The chain recombines TRBV11-3 with TRBJ2-4, with TRBD2 matching over 14 bases. The CDR3 DNA reads TGTGCCAGCAGCTTAGGGGGACTAGCGGGGGCGTGGAACATTCAGTACTTC. This gives the protein CASSLGGLAGAWNIQYF. Variable domain in full (rest from reference TRBV11-3 and TRBJ2-4): EAGVVQSPRYKIIEKKQPVAFWCNPISGHNTLYWYLQNLGQGPELLIRYENEEAVDDSQLPKDRFSAERLKGVDSTLKIQPAELGDSAVYLCASSLGGLAGAWNIQYFGAGTRLSVL.